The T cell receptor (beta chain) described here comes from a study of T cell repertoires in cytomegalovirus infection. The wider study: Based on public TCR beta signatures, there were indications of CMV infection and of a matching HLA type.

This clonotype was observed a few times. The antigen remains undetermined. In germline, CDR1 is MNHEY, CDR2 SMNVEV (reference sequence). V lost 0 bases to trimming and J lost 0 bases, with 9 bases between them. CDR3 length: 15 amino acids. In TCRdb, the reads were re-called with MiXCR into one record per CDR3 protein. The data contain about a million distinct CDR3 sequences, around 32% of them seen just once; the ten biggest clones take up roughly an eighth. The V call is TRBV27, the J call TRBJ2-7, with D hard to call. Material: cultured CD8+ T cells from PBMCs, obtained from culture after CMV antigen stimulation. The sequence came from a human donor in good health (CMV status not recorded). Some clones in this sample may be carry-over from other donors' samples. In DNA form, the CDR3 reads TGTGCCAGCAGTTTATCCGGGCCAAGCTCCTACGAGCAGTACGTC. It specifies CASSLSGPSSYEQYV.